One sample yielded the 28 T cell receptor beta chains listed below, sequenced in a study of cytomegalovirus exposure and HLA in healthy donors (dated by TCRdb to 2016 to 2017). Library method: the immunoSEQ multiplex PCR assay. The multiplex PCR relied on a mix of 60 forward primers for TCR Vbeta segments and 13 reverse primers for TCR Jbeta segments. TCRdb's version of the immuneACCESS table is confined to in-frame rearrangements and falls short of the full clone set. An unresolved V gene accounts for under half of the shortfall where checked; the remainder is of unknown origin. Across this sample there are 150,000 to 200,000 clones, with around 80% seen only once. The ten most abundant clones make up roughly 1.9% of the sample. The sample comprised PBMCs. The receptors shown here come from a woman aged 25 to 39 in good health and CMV-seropositive.

This clone was picked up a small number of times. The V gene is TRBV6-5, the J gene TRBJ2-1; 10 bases fit TRBD2. Looked up from germline, CDR1 is MNHEY and CDR2 is SVGAGI. CDR3 length: 15 amino acids. V gave up 7 bases and J gave up 2 bases; unmatched junction bases: 5. In DNA, the CDR3 is TGTGCCAGCATTAAAGCGGGAGGGACCTACAATGAGCAGTTCTTC. Protein product: CASIKAGGTYNEQFF.

This clone has a handful of counts. The gene calls are TRBV28 and TRBJ1-4; D remains unclear. The germline gives CDR1 MDHEN, CDR2 SYDVKM. The V end lost 6 bases, the J end lost 10 bases, and 18 bases lay between the germline ends. The CDR3 runs to 14 residues. CDR3 coding DNA: TGTGCCAGCAGCACCAATACAGCGGTTGGAAAACTGTTTTTT. It translates to CASSTNTAVGKLFF. The complete variable domain, with remaining parts taken from reference TRBV28 and TRBJ1-4, reads DVKVTQSSRYLVKRTGEKVFLECVQDMDHENMFWYRQDPGLGLRLIYFSYDVKMKEKGDIPEGYSVSREKKERFSLILESASTNQTSMYLCASSTNTAVGKLFFGSGTQLSVL.

V and J are TRBV9 and TRBJ1-1, with TRBD1 matching 8 bases. Trimming at V came to 4 bases and at J to 1 base, leaving 6 bases not matched to a gene. The germline CDR1 and CDR2 sequences are SGDLS and YYNGEE. The CDR3 contains 15 residues. CDR3 loop: CASSSRTGTNTEAFF. The CDR3 coding sequence is TGTGCCAGCAGCTCCCGGACAGGGACGAACACTGAAGCTTTCTTT. The whole variable domain, filled in from reference TRBV9 and TRBJ1-1, reads DSGVTQTPKHLITATGQRVTLRCSPRSGDLSVYWYQQSLDQGLQFLIQYYNGEERAKGNILERFSAQQFPDLHSELNLSSLELGDSALYFCASSSRTGTNTEAFFGQGTRLTVV.

The chain has TRBV7-9 and TRBJ1-3, with TRBD1 as a possible D gene (5 bases). The ends were cut back, 2 bases at V and 3 bases at J, with 5 bases in the middle. Germline V gives CDR1 SEHNR, CDR2 FQNEAQ (reference sequence). The CDR3 length is 13 residues. The CDR3 nucleotides read TGTGCCAGCAGCTTAAGGGGTGGAAACACCATATATTTT. Its translation: CASSLRGGNTIYF.

The chain links TRBV29-1 to TRBJ2-3; 12 nucleotides agree with TRBD2. The junction had 7 bases not matched to a gene; V was cut back by 7 bases and J by 5 bases. Germline V gene sequence: CDR1 SQVTM, CDR2 ANQGSEA. CDR3 length: 14 residues. The CDR3 spells CSGRTSGVGDTQYF. The CDR3 DNA sequence: TGCAGCGGCAGGACTAGCGGGGTGGGAGATACGCAGTATTTT.

In this sample, this clone turned up many times. The V gene is TRBV11-2, the J gene TRBJ2-3; the match to TRBD2 covers 10 bases. Germline V gene sequence: CDR1 SGHAT, CDR2 FQNNGV. V shed 0 bases and J 6 bases; nucleotides not matched to a gene: 9. There are 17 residues in the CDR3. In DNA, the CDR3 is TGTGCCAGCAGCTTAGATCGGCTAGCGGGGGCCTGGGATACGCAGTATTTT. Amino acid sequence: CASSLDRLAGAWDTQYF. The full variable domain, completed using reference TRBV11-2 and TRBJ2-3, is EAGVAQSPRYKIIEKRQSVAFWCNPISGHATLYWYQQILGQGPKLLIQFQNNGVVDDSQLPKDRFSAERLKGVDSTLKIQPAKLEDSAVYLCASSLDRLAGAWDTQYFGPGTRLTVL.

CDR3 bases: TGTGCCACCAGCAGAGATTCCCAGGTGGAAACTTTCTTT. This encodes CATSRDSQVETFF. The chain joins TRBV15 to TRBJ1-1; no reliable D call. The length of the CDR3 is 13 residues. Trimming stripped 0 bases from V and 12 bases from J, with 14 bases between. The germline CDR1 and CDR2 sequences are LNHNV and YYDKDF (reference sequence).

The genes are TRBV2 and TRBJ1-1, with TRBD1 matching over 8 bases. Germline V gene data show CDR1 as SNHLY and CDR2 as FYNNEI. This CDR3 contains 14 residues. V dropped 5 bases and J dropped 1; count of bases not matched to a gene: 3. The CDR3 DNA reads as TGTGCCAGCAGTATAGACAGGGGGAACACTGAAGCTTTCTTT. Translation: CASSIDRGNTEAFF.

The rearrangement joins TRBV7-9 to TRBJ2-3; 10 bases align to TRBD2. V shed 5 bases, J shed 6 bases, and the junction held 11 bases outside the gene matches. This CDR3 region has 16 residues. Germline-derived CDR1 and CDR2 are SEHNR and FQNEAQ (reference sequence). In DNA form, the CDR3 reads TGTGCCAGCAGCCCCCCTAGCGGGAGAGGGTTGGATACGCAGTATTTT. Translated: CASSPPSGRGLDTQYF.

This chain connects TRBV6-5 to TRBJ1-6, with 7 bases identical to TRBD1. V lost 5 bases, J lost 7 bases, and 5 bases stayed unmatched. Germline V lookup: CDR1 MNHEY, CDR2 SVGAGI. The CDR3 has 14 residues. This CDR3 reads CASSRQGWNSPLHF. The CDR3 nucleotides are TGTGCCAGCAGTCGACAGGGTTGGAATTCACCCCTCCACTTT.

The chain employs TRBV7-9 and TRBJ2-1; D possibly corresponds to TRBD2 (6 bases). The V end lost 3 bases, the J end lost 5 bases, and 11 bases lay between the germline ends. Germline CDR1 reads SEHNR; CDR2 reads FQNEAQ (reference sequence). This CDR3 region has 14 residues. The CDR3, as DNA: TGTGCCAGCAGCTTGGGACTCCGAAACAATGAGCAGTTCTTC. It codes for CASSLGLRNNEQFF.

The V call is TRBV6-6, the J call TRBJ1-4; a weak D match, TRBD1 (6 bases). The CDR3 is made up of 15 amino acids. Per the germline V gene, CDR1 is MNHNY and CDR2 is SVGAGI (reference sequence). The V end lost 0 bases, the J end lost 4 bases, and 9 bases lay between the germline ends. In DNA, the CDR3 is TGTGCCAGCAGTTACTCGAACAGGGTTAATGAAAAACTGTTTTTT. Protein: CASSYSNRVNEKLFF.

The V and J genes are TRBV2 and TRBJ1-2; D perhaps matches TRBD1 (5 bases). The germline V gene encodes CDR1 SNHLY and CDR2 FYNNEI. V lost 4 bases to trimming and J lost 4 bases, with 10 bases between them. This CDR3 has 13 residues. DNA for the CDR3: TGTGCCAGCAGTGGGGGGGGATTCTATGGCTACACCTTC. It yields the protein CASSGGGFYGYTF.

The chain combines TRBV7-8 with TRBJ1-2, with D unresolved. CDR3 length: 14 amino acids. The germline CDR1 and CDR2 sequences are SGHVS and FQNEAQ. V shed 3 bases and J shed 8 bases, with 16 bases lying between them. DNA of the CDR3: TGTGCCAGCAGCTTTTCGGGTCTCCCGCACGGCTACACCTTC. It is translated as CASSFSGLPHGYTF.

V is TRBV30 and J is TRBJ1-3; a possible D gene is TRBD1 (6 bases). Trimming stripped 0 bases from V and 8 bases from J, with 11 bases between. This CDR3 has 13 amino acids. Per germline, CDR1 GTSNPN and CDR2 SVGIG (reference sequence). The CDR3 is CAWSVKGVDTIYF. The CDR3 nucleotides are TGTGCCTGGAGTGTAAAGGGGGTGGACACCATATATTTT.

This rearrangement joins TRBV6-1 to TRBJ1-2; 9 nucleotides align to TRBD1. The V and J ends lost 0 bases and 7 bases, in that order; junction bases with no gene match: 6. Germline-derived CDR1 and CDR2 are MNHNS and SASEGT. The CDR3 is 15 amino acids. The CDR3 DNA reads TGTGCCAGCAGTGAAGCATGGGGACAGGGCTCTGGCTACACCTTC. This translates into CASSEAWGQGSGYTF.

This chain connects TRBV28 to TRBJ1-4; no clear D gene. Trimming took 8 bases from V and 8 from J, leaving 12 bases between them. CDR1 MDHEN and CDR2 SYDVKM come from the germline V gene. This CDR3 contains 12 residues. The CDR3 region has the DNA TGTGCCAGCGAGGATCGCAGCGAAAAACTGTTTTTT. This gives the protein CASEDRSEKLFF. Variable domain in full (rest from reference TRBV28 and TRBJ1-4): DVKVTQSSRYLVKRTGEKVFLECVQDMDHENMFWYRQDPGLGLRLIYFSYDVKMKEKGDIPEGYSVSREKKERFSLILESASTNQTSMYLCASEDRSEKLFFGSGTQLSVL.

The chain has TRBV27 and TRBJ2-3, with a tentative D call TRBD2 (5 bases). This CDR3 contains 18 residues. Germline assignment: CDR1 MNHEY and CDR2 SMNVEV (reference sequence). V was cut by 6 bases and J by 5 bases, with 27 bases left in between. The CDR3: CASRRRLVGRTGLDTQYF. CDR3 nucleotides: TGTGCCAGCAGACGCCGTCTAGTTGGGAGAACCGGGCTAGATACGCAGTATTTT.

This CDR3 is CASSKGSRWEFF. The CDR3, as DNA: TGTGCCAGCAGCAAGGGCAGCCGGTGGGAGTTCTTC. The chain combines TRBV21-1 with TRBJ2-1; the table's D call TRBD1 went unverified against the DNA. TRBV21-1 is a pseudogene. CDR3 size: 12 residues.

V gene TRBV6-4 combines with J gene TRBJ1-2; D is unresolved. V was shortened by 6 bases and J by 3 bases, with 11 bases between the two germline ends. Germline V lookup: CDR1 MRHNA, CDR2 SNTAGT. The CDR3 extends over 13 amino acids. The DNA of the CDR3 is TGTGCCAGCAGGCCAGGCATGGACTATGGCTACACCTTC. Residues: CASRPGMDYGYTF.

The chain combines TRBV10-3 with TRBJ2-7; possible D gene TRBD2, 5 bases. V dropped 0 bases and J dropped 3 bases, with 12 bases sitting between them. The CDR3 length is 15 residues. Germline CDR1 is ENHRY and CDR2 is SYGVKD. CDR3 nucleotides: TGTGCCATCAGTGAGTCAACGGGAACCTACTACGAGCAGTACTTC. Its translation is CAISESTGTYYEQYF.

This chain uses TRBV30 with TRBJ2-5; 7 bases agree with TRBD1. The J call may be incorrect, as the DNA end agrees better with TRBJ2-7. Germline CDR1 GTSNPN, CDR2 SVGIG (reference sequence). This CDR3 has 16 amino acids. The CDR3 loop is CAWMRTGLLLSYEQYF. CDR3 DNA sequence: TGTGCCTGGATGAGGACAGGTCTTTTACTTTCCTACGAGCAGTACTTC.

The chain joins TRBV5-1 to TRBJ1-1, with 7 nucleotides matching TRBD1. Germline V lookup: CDR1 SGHRS, CDR2 YFSETQ. CDR3 length: 15 amino acids. V shed 4 bases and J 0 bases; nucleotides not matched to a gene: 6. CDR3 sequence reads: CASSPGGRMNTEAFF. In DNA form, the CDR3 reads TGCGCCAGCAGCCCAGGGGGAAGAATGAACACTGAAGCTTTCTTT.

V is TRBV19 and J is TRBJ1-2; D gene unclear. The CDR3 totals 18 residues. V was trimmed by 5 bases and J by 4 bases, leaving 26 bases between them. CDR1 is LNHDA and CDR2 is SQIVND in the germline V gene (reference sequence). CDR3 residues: CASSGDHSVIRRSYGYTF. CDR3 sequence (DNA): TGTGCCAGTAGTGGCGACCATTCCGTGATCAGGCGATCCTATGGCTACACCTTC.

This clone was detected once. The V and J genes are TRBV6-5 and TRBJ2-7; 7 bases are a match to TRBD1. The CDR3 runs to 13 residues. Germline CDR1 is MNHEY and CDR2 is SVGAGI. V dropped 5 bases and J dropped 6; count of bases not matched to a gene: 7. The CDR3 is CASSPWTGAEQYF. DNA of the CDR3: TGTGCCAGCAGTCCTTGGACAGGTGCCGAGCAGTACTTC.

This clone was detected many times. The rearrangement joins TRBV6-1 to TRBJ2-3, with TRBD2 as a possible D gene (6 bases). CDR3 length: 14 amino acids. Germline V gives CDR1 MNHNS, CDR2 SASEGT. The V end lost 10 bases, the J end lost 5 bases, and 19 bases lay between the germline ends. For the CDR3, the DNA is TGTGCCACCACATCTAGCGCCGTAGGAGATACGCAGTATTTT. Translation gives CATTSSAVGDTQYF.

The V call is TRBV18, the J call TRBJ2-7; TRBD1 matches at 9 bases. The CDR3 loop spans 13 amino acids. Trimming took 6 bases from V and 6 from J; bases not matched to a gene: 6. The V gene's germline CDR1 is KGHSH and CDR2 LQKENI. CDR3 DNA: TGTGCCAGCTCCCGGGACAGGGAGGCCGAGCAGTACTTC. It specifies CASSRDREAEQYF.

The chain carries TRBV7-9 and TRBJ1-1; D gene ambiguous. The CDR3 has 12 residues. V was shortened by 5 bases and J by 7 bases, with 11 bases between the two germline ends. CDR1 and CDR2 (germline): SEHNR, FQNEAQ (reference sequence). The CDR3 reads CASSVQRVEAFF. The DNA of the CDR3 is TGTGCCAGCAGCGTACAGCGGGTTGAAGCTTTCTTT.